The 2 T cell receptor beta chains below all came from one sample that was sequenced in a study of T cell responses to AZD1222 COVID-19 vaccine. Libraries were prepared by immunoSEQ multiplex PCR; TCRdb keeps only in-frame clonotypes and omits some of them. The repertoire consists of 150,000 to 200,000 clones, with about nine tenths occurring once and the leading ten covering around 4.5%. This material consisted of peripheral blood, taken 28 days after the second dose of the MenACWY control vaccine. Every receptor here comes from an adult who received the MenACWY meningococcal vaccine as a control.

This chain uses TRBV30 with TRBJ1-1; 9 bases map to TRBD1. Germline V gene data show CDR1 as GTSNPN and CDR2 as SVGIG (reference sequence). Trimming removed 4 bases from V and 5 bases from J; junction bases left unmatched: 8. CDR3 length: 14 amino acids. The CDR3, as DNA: TGTGCCTGGACCAGACAGGGGGGTCGGACTGAAGCTTTCTTT. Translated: CAWTRQGGRTEAFF.

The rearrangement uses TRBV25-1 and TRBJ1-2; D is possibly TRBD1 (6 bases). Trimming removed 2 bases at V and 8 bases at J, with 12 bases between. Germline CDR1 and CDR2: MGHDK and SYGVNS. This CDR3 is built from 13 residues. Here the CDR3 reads CASSEVRGEGYTF. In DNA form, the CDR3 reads TGTGCCAGCAGTGAAGTCAGGGGAGAAGGCTACACCTTC.